These T cell receptor beta chains were read from a single sample in a study of beta chain features in type 1 diabetes. Sequencing was performed with immunoSEQ multiplex PCR; in TCRdb, only in-frame clones are kept and a portion is missing. Among around 260,000 clones listed, around 22% were seen once. The sample consisted of naive CD4+ T cells from blood. These receptors all stem from a woman in her thirties with type 1 diabetes. Each CDR3 is given with its conserved first and last residue. D genes are given only for firm matches. Size values are once, few and many counts, or a class for expanded clones, and some rows have none.

>12|NA|TRBV18|NA|TRBJ2-1
CASSPRENEQFF
TGTGCCAGCTCACCACGTGAGAATGAGCAGTTCTTC
>15|NA|TRBV2|few|TRBJ2-3
CASTAVLSNTDTQYF
TGTGCCAGCACCGCGGTATTGAGCAACACAGATACGCAGTATTTT
>13|NA|TRBV4-2|NA|TRBJ1-4
CASSQVESEKLFF
TGTGCCAGCAGCCAAGTTGAGTCCGAAAAACTGTTTTTT
>15|TRBD2|TRBV7-2|NA|TRBJ2-7
CASSSVAGGFYEQYF
TGTGCCAGCAGCTCCGTAGCGGGAGGTTTTTACGAGCAGTACTTC
>15|NA|TRBV9|NA|TRBJ2-7
CASSVGEGADYEQYF
TGTGCCAGCAGCGTAGGTGAGGGAGCAGACTACGAGCAGTACTTC
>15|NA|TRBV5-6|NA|TRBJ2-3
CASSSGTASTDTQYF
TGTGCCAGCAGCTCGGGGACTGCCAGCACAGATACGCAGTATTTT
>14|NA|TRBV5-8|NA|TRBJ2-2
CASSLERDTGELFF
TGTGCCAGCAGCTTGGAGAGGGACACCGGGGAGCTGTTTTTT
>16|TRBD2|TRBV7-3|NA|TRBJ2-3
CASSSIAGSGTDTQYF
TGTGCCAGCAGCTCTATAGCGGGAAGTGGCACAGATACGCAGTATTTT
>12|NA|TRBV18|NA|TRBJ2-5
CASSRAQRDQYF
TGTGCCAGCTCGCGGGCCCAAAGGGACCAGTACTTC
>15|TRBD2|TRBV6-4|NA|TRBJ2-1
CASSDSTSGRTKQFF
TGTGCCAGCAGTGACTCGACTAGCGGGAGGACGAAGCAGTTCTTC
>14|TRBD1|TRBV5-1|few|TRBJ2-5
CASSPGQGAETQYF
TGCGCCAGCAGCCCGGGACAGGGGGCAGAGACCCAGTACTTC
>14|TRBD1|TRBV29-1|few|TRBJ2-5
CSVAKTGFGETQYF
TGCAGCGTTGCAAAGACAGGGTTCGGAGAGACCCAGTACTTC
>14|NA|TRBV5-1|NA|TRBJ2-3
CASSLQGSEDTQYF
TGCGCCAGCAGCCTACAGGGAAGTGAGGATACGCAGTATTTT
>16|TRBD1|TRBV5-1|NA|TRBJ2-5
CASSLALTGGAETQYF
TGCGCCAGCAGCTTGGCCTTGACAGGGGGCGCGGAGACCCAGTACTTC
>12|NA|TRBV9|few|TRBJ1-2
CASSAGVYGYTF
TGTGCCAGCAGTGCGGGAGTCTATGGCTACACCTTC
>13|NA|TRBV7-9|NA|TRBJ1-5
CASSPGAFGPQHF
TGTGCCAGCAGCCCAGGGGCGTTTGGGCCCCAGCATTTT
>17|NA|TRBV11-2|NA|TRBJ2-3
CASSYRDSISRADTQYF
TGTGCCAGCAGCTATCGGGACTCCATCTCACGAGCAGATACGCAGTATTTT
>12|TRBD2|TRBV5-6|few|TRBJ2-1
CASSLADNEQFF
TGTGCCAGCAGCCTAGCGGACAATGAGCAGTTCTTC
>16|NA|TRBV27|few|TRBJ1-2
CASTTFLRGGNYGYTF
TGTGCCAGCACTACTTTCCTGCGGGGAGGGAACTATGGCTACACCTTC
>16|TRBD2|TRBV5-1|few|TRBJ2-1
CASSLTPLAGGEEQFF
TGCGCCAGCAGCTTGACTCCCCTAGCGGGAGGAGAGGAGCAGTTCTTC
>14|TRBD2|TRBV7-9|NA|TRBJ2-5
CASKTSGSTETQYF
TGTGCCAGCAAGACTAGCGGGAGTACAGAGACCCAGTACTTC
>14|TRBD2|TRBV29-1|few|TRBJ2-7
CSIRTSGLNYEQYF
TGCAGCATAAGGACTAGCGGGTTGAACTACGAGCAGTACTTC
>13|NA|TRBV5-1|few|TRBJ2-7
CASSVDSLLGQYF
TGCGCCAGCAGCGTGGACAGCCTCCTGGGGCAGTACTTC
>12|NA|TRBV21-1|few|TRBJ2-7
CASSPRTYEQYF
TGTGCCAGCAGTCCCAGGACTTACGAGCAGTACTTC
>18|TRBD2|TRBV19|few|TRBJ2-3
CASSMASGRFGGADTQYF
TGTGCCAGTAGTATGGCTAGCGGGAGGTTTGGAGGGGCAGATACGCAGTATTTT
>13|TRBD1|TRBV5-6|NA|TRBJ1-2
CASSATGAYGYTF
TGTGCCAGCAGCGCCACAGGGGCCTATGGCTACACCTTC
>12|NA|TRBV30|few|TRBJ2-7
CAWSRYSYEQYF
TGTGCCTGGAGCAGGTACTCCTACGAGCAGTACTTC